The 19 T cell receptor beta chains reported below all come from one sample, sequenced in a study of CD8 T cells in Susac syndrome. With random hexamers, reverse transcription was performed on roughly 0.5 to 1 ug of RNA. TCRdb re-analysed the immunoSEQ multiplex PCR reads in MiXCR, keeping a single row per CDR3 protein. The table lists about 47,000 distinct CDR3 sequences, 80% to 95% of them singletons, with around 0.4% in the top ten. The sequenced sample was CD8+ T cells from PBMCs. The source of these receptors is a human donor in good health.

The chain links TRBV7-9 to TRBJ1-1; no definite D call. The germline gives CDR1 SEHNR, CDR2 FQNEAQ (reference sequence). Trimming took off 6 bases at V and 5 bases at J, with 19 bases between the two ends. CDR3 length equals 15 residues. The CDR3 region has the DNA TGTGCCAGCAGTTCTGCCCTAGGCGGCGGAACTGAAGCTTTCTTT. It yields the protein CASSSALGGGTEAFF.

This clonotype appeared once. V gene TRBV7-9 combines with J gene TRBJ2-7; 8 bases align to TRBD1. The V gene's germline CDR1 is SEHNR and CDR2 FQNEAQ (reference sequence). The J segment lost 3 bases and the V segment lost 2 bases, leaving 9 bases of the junction unmatched. The CDR3 is 16 residues long. CDR3 coding DNA: TGTGCCAGCAGCTTACGATCTGGACAGGGAGGCTACGAGCAGTACTTC. It encodes CASSLRSGQGGYEQYF. Based on the CDR3 plus reference TRBV7-9 and TRBJ2-7, the full variable domain is DTGVSQNPRHKITKRGQNVTFRCDPISEHNRLYWYRQTLGQGPEFLTYFQNEAQLEKSRLLSDRFSAERPKGSFSTLEIQRTEQGDSAMYLCASSLRSGQGGYEQYFGPGTRLTVT.

V and J are TRBV7-9 and TRBJ2-2, with D possibly being TRBD1 (6 bases). V lost 7 bases and J lost 4, with 16 bases in between. CDR3 length: 15 residues. Germline V gene lookup returns CDR1 SEHNR and CDR2 FQNEAQ (reference sequence). The CDR3 DNA follows: TGTGCCAGCACCCAGCCCCAGGGGCCCACCGGGGAGCTGTTTTTT. It yields the protein CASTQPQGPTGELFF.

The rearrangement joins TRBV29-1 to TRBJ1-2, with a possible D match to TRBD1 (6 bases). Between the trimmed V and J ends, which lost 4 bases and 7 bases, there was a span of 19 bases. CDR3 length: 14 amino acids. Germline loops: CDR1 SQVTM, CDR2 ANQGSEA. The CDR3 loop reads CSVALGQPGGGYTF. CDR3 DNA: TGCAGCGTTGCCTTAGGACAGCCGGGTGGTGGCTACACCTTC.

V and J are TRBV4-1 and TRBJ2-1; the match to TRBD1 covers 7 bases. The CDR3 sequence is 16 residues long. Germline assignment: CDR1 MGHRA and CDR2 YSYEKL. J gave up 0 bases and V 4 bases, and 6 bases lay outside the gene matches. CDR3 residues: CASSPSTGSSYNEQFF. The CDR3 nucleotides read TGCGCCAGCAGCCCGTCGACAGGGAGCTCCTACAATGAGCAGTTCTTC.

V is TRBV12-2 and J is TRBJ1-5. TRBV12-2 is noted as a pseudogene. This CDR3 contains 18 residues. CDR3 sequence reads: CASRLDSHDSYSNQPQHF. The CDR3 bases are TGTGCAAGTCGCTTAGATTCTCACGACAGCTATAGCAATCAGCCCCAGCATTTT.

V and J are TRBV10-2 and TRBJ1-1; tentative D call: TRBD1 (5 bases). CDR1 WSHSY and CDR2 SAAADI come from the germline V gene. This CDR3 is built from 17 residues. Trimming shortened V by 1 base and J by 0 bases, and 15 bases separated the two germline ends. For the CDR3, the DNA is TGCGCCAGCAGTGAGTTGGAGACGCTGGGGGTGAACACTGAAGCTTTCTTT. Amino acids: CASSELETLGVNTEAFF.

The sample holds one count of this clonotype. The chain couples TRBV6-1 to TRBJ2-2; the D call may be TRBD1 or TRBD2 (5 bases each). V dropped 5 bases and J dropped 4 bases, with 17 bases sitting between them. Germline V lookup: CDR1 MNHNS, CDR2 SASEGT. CDR3 length: 16 residues. CDR3 nucleotide sequence: TGTGCCAGCAGTCGGGACCCAGGGAGTCTCACCGGGGAGCTGTTTTTT. Its translation: CASSRDPGSLTGELFF.

The chain links TRBV30 to TRBJ1-1; D may be TRBD1 (6 bases). There are 13 residues in the CDR3. Germline assignment: CDR1 GTSNPN and CDR2 SVGIG (reference sequence). Trimming removed 1 base from V and 1 base from J, with 7 bases in between. CDR3 region: CAWSGTANTEAFF. CDR3 coding DNA: TGTGCCTGGAGTGGGACAGCGAACACTGAAGCTTTCTTT.

This sequence joins TRBV3-1 and TRBJ2-2; D is possibly TRBD1 (6 bases). The CDR3 length is 14 residues. In germline, CDR1 is LGHDT, CDR2 YNNKEL (reference sequence). V lost 4 bases and J 7 bases, leaving 13 bases between the germline ends. The CDR3 reads CASSPPETGGELFF. For the CDR3, the DNA is TGTGCCAGCAGCCCCCCGGAGACAGGCGGGGAGCTGTTTTTT. The full variable domain, completed using reference TRBV3-1 and TRBJ2-2, is DTAVSQTPKYLVTQMGNDKSIKCEQNLGHDTMYWYKQDSKKFLKIMFSYNNKELIINETVPNRFSPKSPDKAHLNLHINSLELGDSAVYFCASSPPETGGELFFGEGSRLTVL.

This clonotype was observed a few times. This chain joins TRBV4-1 and TRBJ2-2; TRBD1 matches 9 bases. Germline CDR1 is MGHRA and CDR2 is YSYEKL. This CDR3 has 14 amino acids. The V segment lost 4 bases and the J segment 6 bases; nucleotides outside the gene matches: 3. The CDR3 loop is CASSPGTGPGELFF. In DNA form, the CDR3 reads TGCGCCAGCAGCCCCGGGACAGGGCCCGGGGAGCTGTTTTTT.

This sequence joins TRBV7-9 and TRBJ2-3, with a weak D call TRBD2 (6 bases). The CDR3 spans 16 residues. Looked up from germline, CDR1 is SEHNR and CDR2 is FQNEAQ (reference sequence). V was cut by 4 bases and J by 0 bases, with 14 bases left in between. In DNA, the CDR3 is TGTGCCAGCAGCTCGCCGGGCGGGATAAGCACAGATACGCAGTATTTT. Protein: CASSSPGGISTDTQYF.

This chain uses TRBV6-1 with TRBJ2-7; D is undetermined. CDR1 is MNHNS, CDR2 SASEGT, per germline. Trimming removed 6 bases from V and 2 bases from J, with 17 bases in between. The CDR3 has 15 residues. CDR3 region: CASRETGIGPYEQYF. Here the CDR3 DNA reads TGTGCCAGCAGGGAGACGGGTATAGGTCCCTACGAGCAGTACTTC.

In this sample, this clonotype turned up a few times. This chain uses TRBV5-4 with TRBJ2-7, with D uncertain. The CDR3 consists of 16 residues. Germline lookup yields CDR1 SGHNT and CDR2 YYREEE (reference sequence). V was shortened by 0 bases and J by 7 bases, with 20 bases between the two germline ends. This chain's CDR3 is CASSLAGLRGYEEQYF. In DNA, the CDR3 is TGTGCCAGCAGCTTGGCTGGGCTACGAGGCTACGAGGAGCAGTACTTC.

This clonotype was detected only once. The chain recombines TRBV2 with TRBJ2-1; the D is unclear. The CDR3 covers 13 residues. V gave up 0 bases and J gave up 7 bases, with 7 bases separating them. CDR1 is SNHLY and CDR2 is FYNNEI in the germline V gene. For the CDR3, the DNA is TGTGCCAGCAGTGAAGCCTGGGGTAATGAGCAGTTCTTC. Protein: CASSEAWGNEQFF.

The chain recombines TRBV20-1 with TRBJ1-5; TRBD1 is a possible D gene (5 bases). Germline CDR1 reads DFQATT; CDR2 reads SNEGSKA (reference sequence). The CDR3 length is 16 residues. Trimming took off 3 bases at V and 0 bases at J, with 15 bases between the two ends. The CDR3: CSASGEGTDSNQPQHF. The CDR3 bases are TGCAGTGCTAGCGGAGAAGGGACCGATAGCAATCAGCCCCAGCATTTT.

The gene calls are TRBV4-1 and TRBJ2-1; 14 bases line up with TRBD2. CDR1 and CDR2 (germline): MGHRA, YSYEKL. The ends lost 6 bases at V and 5 bases at J; junction bases unmatched: 9. This CDR3 region has 17 residues. CDR3 region: CASSLGTSGSVNNEQFF. CDR3 bases: TGCGCCAGCAGTCTGGGGACTAGCGGGAGTGTAAACAATGAGCAGTTCTTC.

With respect to this clonotype: One end of the junction is discordant with germline, which a read error may explain. J is TRBJ2-5 and V is TRBV7-9, with D tentatively TRBD2 (7 bases). There are 16 residues in the CDR3. CDR1 is SEHNR, CDR2 FQNEAQ, per germline (reference sequence). DNA for the CDR3: TGTGCCAGCAGCCTAGCGGCAGGGGCCACCGGGGAGACCCAGTACTTC. As protein: CASSLAAGATGETQYF.

The rearrangement joins TRBV20-1 to TRBJ2-7; 11 bases line up with TRBD2. The CDR3 runs to 15 residues. Germline V gene lookup returns CDR1 DFQATT and CDR2 SNEGSKA (reference sequence). The trim removed 1 base at V and 6 bases at J, leaving 8 bases unmatched. The CDR3 region is CSARVLAGGAVEQYF. The CDR3 nucleotides read TGCAGTGCTAGAGTCTTAGCGGGAGGGGCCGTCGAGCAGTACTTC.